The T cell receptor (beta chain) described here comes from a study of control samples from healthy donors and cancer patients. This clone was counted ten times or more. V was shortened by 4 bases and J by 0 bases, with 12 bases between the two germline ends. The CDR3 covers 14 residues. The germline V gene has CDR1 SQVTM and CDR2 ANQGSEA. Clones were sequenced by immunoSEQ multiplex PCR, and TCRdb holds only the in-frame ones, with some missing. The sample includes about 130,000 clones, over 75% of them seen just once. The chain joins TRBV29-1 to TRBJ1-1; TRBD1 is a possible D gene (5 bases). The sequencing input was blood. The TCR originated in a man younger than 35 in good health. CDR3 in amino acids: CSVVGPGLNTEAFF. The CDR3, as DNA: TGCAGCGTTGTGGGGCCGGGGTTGAACACTGAAGCTTTCTTT. The whole variable domain, filled in from reference TRBV29-1 and TRBJ1-1, reads SAVISQKPSRDICQRGTSLTIQCQVDSQVTMMFWYRQQPGQSLTLIATANQGSEATYESGFVIDKFPISRPNLTFSTLTVSNMSPEDSSIYLCSVVGPGLNTEAFFGQGTRLTVV.